What follows describes a single TCR beta chain. Its antigen target is currently unknown. No per-base quality is available; no much larger clone lies one base away. Looking up the germline V gene (reference sequence) yields CDR1 DFQATT and CDR2 SNEGSKA. Trimming costs V 3 bases and J 7 bases, and their ends lie 4 bases apart. From the cysteine through the phenylalanine, the CDR3 covers 10 amino acids. The entry retains the CDR3 DNA only, 30 bases that are in frame from base 1. The immunoSEQ kit was used, according to the manufacturer's recommendations, to generate TCR beta libraries from genomic DNA. Library preparation used a first multiplex PCR with proprietary primers, then a second PCR adding unique barcodes, with bead cleanups after each round. Each sample batch included a kit-provided positive control reaction and a negative control reaction. The final libraries underwent checking on an Agilent 4200 TapeStation D1000 ScreenTape, volumetric pooling, and quantification by qPCR. An Illumina NextSeq500 fitted with a MidOutput 150-cycle cartridge performed the sequencing, running 156 Read1 cycles and 15 Index1 cycles with the kit's custom primers. The pooled library was loaded at around 0.98 pM, with a 20% PhiX control spiked in. On the authors' methods: Vendor-processed data were analyzed in R, with a clonotype defined as all T cells sharing the same CDR3 nucleotide sequence. In the clone abundance analyses, frequencies were normalized to the 10,000 most abundant clones in each sample. Public T cell clones, averaging fewer than five per sample, were removed before analysis. Tumor-enriched clonotypes and baseline blood-enriched clonotypes were defined as those with an abundance difference of at least 32-fold between compartments. A beta-binomial differential abundance model was applied to find clonotypes that expanded or contracted between blood time points. Tumor-blood repertoire similarity was measured with the Baroni-Urbani and Buser coefficient, and groups were compared using two-tailed Wilcoxon tests in R. TCRdb carries this immuneACCESS record with in-frame sequences only. Its versions omit some clonotypes, under half of them owing to an unresolved V gene in the studies checked, with the rest unexplained. From that table come the V and J calls and clone size; the DNA was used to work out D and trimming. The sample contains 60,000 to 80,000 clones, roughly 87% of them found a single time. The ten largest clonotypes hold 5.5% to 7.5% of the sample.

The data stem from a study of radiation and T cells in renal cell carcinoma (dated by TCRdb to the early 2020s). Study-level background: The samples were obtained from a clinical trial, where primary renal cell carcinomas were treated with 15 Gy stereotactic body radiation therapy and then removed by nephrectomy 4 weeks afterward. TCR beta sequencing covered around 50 samples in total, comprising approximately 25 tumors and 27 peripheral blood samples. A total of 4,016,671 unique CDR3 nucleotide sequences, encoding 2.5 million to 3 million unique CDR3 amino acid sequences, were found across all 50 or so samples. Overall study results and their limits: An increase in top tumor clonotypes in blood was observed from baseline to 2 weeks post-radiation, followed by contraction by 4 weeks, which was taken to suggest transient expansion of tumor-resident clones. The single-armed trial design could not address effects of radiation dose or scheduling on the TCR repertoire. Because no pretreatment tumor biopsies were available, whether clonotypes were present in the tumor at baseline could not be determined. Dynamics of the blood repertoire were not tracked past 4 weeks after treatment.

The time point label for this specimen denotes: blood 2 weeks post-SBRT. Explained via the paper, the treatment or condition label denotes: 15 Gy SBRT to primary tumor, nephrectomy 4 weeks later. Serial peripheral blood from radiation-treated patients was sampled at baseline, 2 weeks and 4 weeks after SBRT to track tumor-enriched clonotypes. All patients had renal cell carcinoma with clear cell pathology. Genomic DNA for TCR sequencing was prepared using the QIAamp DNA Blood Mini Kit (Qiagen). Only samples passing all quality control checks were included in the analyses. The rearrangement joined TRBV20-1 to TRBJ1-3, with the identity of the D gene unclear. The sequence was collected from a man aged 55 to 70 with renal cell carcinoma. The material sequenced was blood, taken from a patient whose treatment included radiotherapy and nephrectomy. The DNA sequence is as follows: TGCAGTGCTAGTGGGAACACCATATATTTT. It is translated as CSASGNTIYF.